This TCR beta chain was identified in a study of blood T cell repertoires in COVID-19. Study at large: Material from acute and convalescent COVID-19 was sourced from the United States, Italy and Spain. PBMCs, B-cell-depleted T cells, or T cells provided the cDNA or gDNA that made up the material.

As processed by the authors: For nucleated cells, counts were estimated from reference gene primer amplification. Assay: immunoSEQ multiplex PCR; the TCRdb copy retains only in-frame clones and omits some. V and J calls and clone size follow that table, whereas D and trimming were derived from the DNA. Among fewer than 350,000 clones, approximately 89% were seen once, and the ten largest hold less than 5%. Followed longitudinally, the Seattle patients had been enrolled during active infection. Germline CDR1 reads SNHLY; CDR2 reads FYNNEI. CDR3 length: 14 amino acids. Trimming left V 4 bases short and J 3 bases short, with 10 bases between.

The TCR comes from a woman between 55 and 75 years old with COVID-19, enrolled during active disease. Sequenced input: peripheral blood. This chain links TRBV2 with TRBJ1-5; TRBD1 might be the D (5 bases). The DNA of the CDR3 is TGTGCCAGCAGTGTAAACAGGCCCAATCAGCCCCAGCATTTT. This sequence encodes CASSVNRPNQPQHF. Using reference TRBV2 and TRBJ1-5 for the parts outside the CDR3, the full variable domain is EPEVTQTPSHQVTQMGQEVILRCVPISNHLYFYWYRQILGQKVEFLVSFYNNEISEKSEIFDDQFSVERPDGSNFTLKIRSTKLEDSAMYFCASSVNRPNQPQHFGDGTRLSIL.